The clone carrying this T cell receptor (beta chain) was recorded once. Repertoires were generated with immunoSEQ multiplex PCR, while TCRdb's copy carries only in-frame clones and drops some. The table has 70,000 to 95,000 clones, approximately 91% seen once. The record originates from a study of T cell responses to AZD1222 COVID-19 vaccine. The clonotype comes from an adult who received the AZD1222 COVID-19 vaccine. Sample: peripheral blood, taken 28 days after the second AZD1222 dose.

In DNA, the CDR3 is TGCGCCAGCAGTCCCAGCTCAAGGGGAGGGAACACCGGGGAGCTGTTTTTT. Translation gives CASSPSSRGGNTGELFF. The V and J genes are TRBV4-1 and TRBJ2-2; D possibly corresponds to TRBD2 (6 bases). Trimming stripped 6 bases from V and 1 base from J, with 18 bases between. Per the germline V gene, CDR1 is MGHRA and CDR2 is YSYEKL. This CDR3 comprises 17 residues.